The 25 T cell receptor beta chains below were found in one sample sequenced in a study of shared clonotypes between healthy human individuals. Here immunoSEQ multiplex PCR was the method, and the copy in TCRdb shows in-frame clones only, minus some. Among roughly 2,500,000 clones listed, 93% were seen once. The sample comprised naive CD4+ T cells from PBMCs. Indicated subset: CD45RA+ positively selected. The receptors originated from a man between 18 and 29 years old in good health. Some clones in this sample may be carry-over from other donors' samples.

This sequence joins TRBV7-2 and TRBJ2-7, with TRBD2 matching 7 bases. This CDR3 has 13 amino acids. Trimming at V came to 5 bases and at J to 4 bases, leaving 5 bases not matched to a gene. Germline values: CDR1 SGHTA, CDR2 FQGNSA. The CDR3 region has the DNA TGTGCCAGCAGCCCGGGGGGTAAATACGAGCAGTACTTC. It encodes CASSPGGKYEQYF.

The CDR3 nucleotides read TGTGCCAGCAGCTTGCCGGGAGTCGCTGGCTACACCTTC. Protein: CASSLPGVAGYTF. V is TRBV5-6 and J is TRBJ1-2; no clear D gene. The CDR3 extends over 13 amino acids. Germline V lookup: CDR1 SGHDT, CDR2 YYEEEE. Trimming pared 1 base from V and 7 bases from J, leaving 11 bases between.

The chain links TRBV11-3 to TRBJ2-1; D is ambiguous. V lost 5 bases, J lost 0 bases, and 11 bases lay in between. Per germline, CDR1 SGHNT and CDR2 YENEEA. The CDR3 loop spans 15 amino acids. The CDR3 loop is CASSQDSSSYNEQFF. The CDR3 DNA sequence: TGTGCCAGCAGCCAAGACTCGAGCTCCTACAATGAGCAGTTCTTC.

This chain links TRBV19 with TRBJ1-5; no clear D gene. Per the germline V gene, CDR1 is LNHDA and CDR2 is SQIVND (reference sequence). The CDR3 has 12 residues. V shed 5 bases and J shed 5 bases, with 7 bases lying between them. The CDR3 nucleotides are TGTGCCAGTAGTTTCCTTGATCAGCCCCAGCATTTT. Residues: CASSFLDQPQHF.

This clone appeared once. The genes are TRBV5-1 and TRBJ2-5; TRBD1 matches at 8 bases. TRBJ2-7 matches the DNA end more closely, so the J call is doubtful. The germline gives CDR1 SGHRS, CDR2 YFSETQ. This CDR3 region has 16 residues. CDR3 in DNA: TGCGCCAGCAGCTTGGCCGGACAGGGTAACTCCTACGAGCAGTACTTC. The encoded protein is CASSLAGQGNSYEQYF.

The gene calls are TRBV19 and TRBJ1-5; no clear D. With 6 bases removed from V and 2 bases from J, the gap between germline ends came to 14 bases. Germline values: CDR1 LNHDA, CDR2 SQIVND (reference sequence). This CDR3 region has 15 residues. CDR3 DNA sequence: TGTGCCAGTAGGGCAAGGGATGTAGGCAATCAGCCCCAGCATTTT. Its protein product is CASRARDVGNQPQHF.

CDR3 in amino acids: CASSLSGQEYEQYF. As DNA, the CDR3 is TGTGCCAGCAGCTTATCGGGACAAGAATACGAGCAGTACTTC. This rearrangement joins TRBV11-2 to TRBJ2-7; possible D gene TRBD1, 6 bases. The ends were cut back, 2 bases at V and 4 bases at J, with 12 bases in the middle. This CDR3 is 14 amino acids long. Germline V gene sequence: CDR1 SGHAT, CDR2 FQNNGV.

CDR3 nucleotides: TGTGCCAGCAGCTTGGCCTGGCTAGCGGGAGGCACAGATACGCAGTATTTT. It specifies CASSLAWLAGGTDTQYF. The V call is TRBV5-8, the J call TRBJ2-3; 10 bases agree with TRBD2. The V gene's germline CDR1 is SGHTS and CDR2 YDEGEE. CDR3 size: 17 residues. Germline trimming cut 0 bases from V and 1 base from J; bases unmatched to any gene: 5.

The chain is built from TRBV6-1 and TRBJ2-3, with 7 bases identical to TRBD1. With V trimmed by 4 bases and J by 2 bases, 3 bases remained unmatched. CDR1 is MNHNS and CDR2 is SASEGT in the germline V gene. This CDR3 is built from 14 residues. CDR3 amino acids: CASSAGQVTDTQYF. The DNA for the CDR3 is TGTGCCAGCAGTGCAGGACAGGTCACAGATACGCAGTATTTT.

The V gene is TRBV7-6, the J gene TRBJ2-3; tentatively, D is TRBD1 (6 bases). Trimming pared 5 bases from V and 5 bases from J, leaving 14 bases between. This CDR3 has 14 residues. Germline values: CDR1 SGHVS, CDR2 FNYEAQ. The CDR3 sequence: CASSPTGFGDTQYF. CDR3 coding DNA: TGTGCCAGCAGCCCCACAGGGTTTGGAGATACGCAGTATTTT. Variable domain in full (rest from reference TRBV7-6 and TRBJ2-3): GAGVSQSPRYKVTKRGQDVALRCDPISGHVSLYWYRQALGQGPEFLTYFNYEAQQDKSGLPNDRFSAERPEGSISTLTIQRTEQRDSAMYRCASSPTGFGDTQYFGPGTRLTVL.

The CDR3 region has the DNA TGTGCCAGCAGCTTAGCGCGGTCTCTCTACGAGCAGTACTTC. The encoded protein is CASSLARSLYEQYF. The rearrangement uses TRBV7-2 and TRBJ2-7; D is unresolved. There are 14 residues in the CDR3. Germline V gives CDR1 SGHTA, CDR2 FQGNSA. V gave up 0 bases and J gave up 3 bases, with 9 bases separating them.

The chain recombines TRBV6-5 with TRBJ2-2; D is possibly TRBD2 (6 bases). Trimming cost V 4 bases and J 2 bases, with 14 bases left between them. Germline assignment: CDR1 MNHEY and CDR2 SVGAGI. The CDR3 loop spans 16 amino acids. CDR3 protein: CASSWIGTSNTGELFF. CDR3 coding DNA: TGTGCCAGCAGTTGGATCGGGACTTCAAACACCGGGGAGCTGTTTTTT.

V is TRBV28 and J is TRBJ2-1; tentative D call: TRBD2 (6 bases). The V end was cut by 6 bases, the J end by 9 bases, with 15 bases between. The CDR3 covers 13 residues. Per the germline V gene, CDR1 is MDHEN and CDR2 is SYDVKM. CDR3 amino acids: CASRVGGISEQFF. DNA for the CDR3: TGTGCCAGCAGAGTAGGCGGGATAAGTGAGCAGTTCTTC.

A word on this clone: The germline gene is not matched at one end of the junction; a read error may be the cause. The chain links TRBV5-1 to TRBJ2-1, with D unresolved. The CDR3 runs to 13 residues. Germline-derived CDR1 and CDR2 are SGHRS and YFSETQ. CDR3 amino acids: CAGSLAVAPEQFF. The CDR3 DNA is TGCGCCGGCAGCTTGGCTGTAGCTCCTGAGCAGTTCTTC.

The V call is TRBV5-1, the J call TRBJ2-3; 14 bases fit TRBD2. In germline, CDR1 is SGHRS, CDR2 YFSETQ. This CDR3 contains 18 residues. Germline trimming cut 4 bases from V and 0 bases from J; bases unmatched to any gene: 7. The CDR3 loop reads CASSVGGLAGGSTDTQYF. CDR3 DNA: TGCGCCAGCAGCGTAGGCGGACTAGCGGGAGGTAGCACAGATACGCAGTATTTT.

V is TRBV5-1 and J is TRBJ1-1; 8 bases are shared with TRBD1. CDR1 and CDR2 from the germline V gene are SGHRS and YFSETQ. Unmatched junction bases numbered 7, after V lost 2 bases and J lost 4 bases. The CDR3 runs 15 residues. CDR3 DNA: TGCGCCAGCAGCTTCCATGACAGGGGAGGCACTGAAGCTTTCTTT. Its protein is CASSFHDRGGTEAFF.

The gene calls are TRBV4-1 and TRBJ2-3, with 8 bases that match TRBD2. With V trimmed by 1 base and J by 2 bases, 5 bases remained unmatched. Germline V gene lookup returns CDR1 MGHRA and CDR2 YSYEKL. This CDR3 comprises 16 residues. The CDR3 DNA reads TGCGCCAGCAGCCAAGCCCTTAGCGGGATCACAGATACGCAGTATTTT. Translated: CASSQALSGITDTQYF.

The V gene is TRBV11-3, the J gene TRBJ2-7; a possible D gene is TRBD1 (6 bases). The CDR3 has 14 residues. Germline loops: CDR1 SGHNT, CDR2 YENEEA. Deletions cut 6 bases from V and 0 bases from J, with 12 bases between. The CDR3 sequence: CASSRTASSYEQYF. The CDR3, as DNA: TGTGCCAGCAGTCGGACAGCGAGCTCCTACGAGCAGTACTTC.

On this clone itself: This same CDR3 is encoded by further DNA sequences in the sample. The V gene is TRBV18, the J gene TRBJ2-7, with D unclear. V was shortened by 4 bases and J by 0 bases, with 1 base between the two germline ends. The CDR3 is made up of 11 amino acids. Germline loops: CDR1 KGHSH, CDR2 LQKENI. CDR3 nucleotides: TGTGCCAGCTCACACTCCTACGAGCAGTACTTC. Amino acids: CASSHSYEQYF.

The rearrangement uses TRBV7-2 and TRBJ1-3; perhaps TRBD1 as D (5 bases). CDR1 is SGHTA and CDR2 is FQGNSA in the germline V gene. The CDR3 runs 15 residues. Trimming took 4 bases from V and 3 from J, leaving 13 bases between them. Here the CDR3 DNA reads TGTGCCAGCAGCTACGGTTGGGGGAGTGGAAACACCATATATTTT. Translation: CASSYGWGSGNTIYF.

The V and J genes are TRBV5-1 and TRBJ1-5, with a possible D match to TRBD1 (5 bases). The CDR3 consists of 14 residues. The V end lost 0 bases, the J end lost 6 bases, and 10 bases lay between the germline ends. Germline loops: CDR1 SGHRS, CDR2 YFSETQ. CDR3: CASSLERGAQPQHF. CDR3 DNA: TGCGCCAGCAGCTTGGAGCGGGGCGCTCAGCCCCAGCATTTT.

This clone appeared once. This rearrangement joins TRBV5-1 to TRBJ2-5; D is possibly TRBD1 or TRBD2 (6 bases each). This CDR3 region has 15 residues. In germline, CDR1 is SGHRS, CDR2 YFSETQ. The V gene lost 3 bases and the J gene lost 0 bases, with 12 bases spanning the gap. The CDR3 DNA is TGCGCCAGCAGCTCGGGGGACATGTACCAAGAGACCCAGTACTTC. Residues: CASSSGDMYQETQYF. Full variable domain (remainder filled in from reference TRBV5-1 and TRBJ2-5): KAGVTQTPRYLIKTRGQQVTLSCSPISGHRSVSWYQQTPGQGLQFLFEYFSETQRNKGNFPGRFSGRQFSNSRSEMNVSTLELGDSALYLCASSSGDMYQETQYFGPGTRLLVL.

The chain is built from TRBV7-2 and TRBJ2-7, with 10 bases aligning to TRBD2. This CDR3 is built from 15 residues. CDR1 is SGHTA, CDR2 FQGNSA, per germline. V was pared by 2 bases and J by 7 bases, with 8 bases of the junction left unmatched. The CDR3 DNA sequence: TGTGCCAGCAGCTTACCCACTAGCGGGACTGAAGAGCAGTACTTC. It yields the protein CASSLPTSGTEEQYF.

The chain combines TRBV27 with TRBJ1-1; D unclear. The CDR3 consists of 16 residues. The V gene lost 3 bases and the J gene lost 0 bases, with 14 bases spanning the gap. Germline values: CDR1 MNHEY, CDR2 SMNVEV (reference sequence). CDR3 loop: CASSFGRANLNTEAFF. The CDR3 DNA sequence: TGTGCCAGCAGTTTCGGCAGAGCGAACTTGAACACTGAAGCTTTCTTT.

For this clone: At one of its ends the junction is not consistent with the germline gene, which may arise from a read error. In DNA, the CDR3 is TGTGCCAGCAGTTTTCTGGGGGGCGAAATGGCCTTC. It is translated as CASSFLGGEMAF. V usage is TRBV28 and J usage is TRBJ1-2; tentatively, D is TRBD1 (6 bases). The length of the CDR3 is 12 residues. Germline values: CDR1 MDHEN, CDR2 SYDVKM.